This T cell receptor (beta chain) was identified in a study of somatic mutations in cytotoxic T cells in rheumatoid arthritis. Isolation of the CD4+ and CD8+ populations was accomplished via positive magnetic bead selection, with purity assessed by flow cytometry. Sequenced by immunoSEQ multiplex PCR; TCRdb stores in-frame clones only, minus some. Among 11,000 or so clones listed, 74% were seen once. The V segment lost 3 bases and the J segment 1 base; nucleotides outside the gene matches: 16. The CDR3 runs to 19 residues. CDR1 is MNHEY and CDR2 is SMNVEV in the germline V gene (reference sequence). Study results and caveats: Clonality of CD8+ T cells, which was compared between rheumatoid arthritis patients and age-matched healthy controls, did not differ significantly. Unknown were the antigen targets of the expanded CD8+ clones. The study found that the largest CD8+ clone exceeded 20% of CD8+ cells in about an eighth of the roughly 60 patients.

This clone was observed once. Its specificity is unknown. The chain joins TRBV27 to TRBJ2-3; 7 bases are a match to TRBD2. The source of this sequence is a man aged 65-85 years in good health. The sample taken for sequencing was CD8+ T cells sorted from blood. In DNA, the CDR3 is TGTGCCAGCAGTTTTTCGTTGGCGGGAGATGTTACGGGCACAGATACGCAGTATTTT. It codes for CASSFSLAGDVTGTDTQYF.